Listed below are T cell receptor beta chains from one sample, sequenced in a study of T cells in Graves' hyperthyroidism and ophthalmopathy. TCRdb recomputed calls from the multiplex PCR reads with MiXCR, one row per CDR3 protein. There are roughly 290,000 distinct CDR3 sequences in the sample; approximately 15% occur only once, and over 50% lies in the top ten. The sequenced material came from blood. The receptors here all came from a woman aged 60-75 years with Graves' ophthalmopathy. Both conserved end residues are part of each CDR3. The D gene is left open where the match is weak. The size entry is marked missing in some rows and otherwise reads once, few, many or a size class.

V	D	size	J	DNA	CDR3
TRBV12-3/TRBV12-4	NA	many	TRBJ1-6	TGTGCCAGCAGTTTGAGCCGAGGAGAATGGTCACCCCTCCACTTT	CASSLSRGEWSPLHF
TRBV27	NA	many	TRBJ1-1	TGTGCCACCCGGACAGCCAACACTGAAGCTTTCTTT	CATRTANTEAFF
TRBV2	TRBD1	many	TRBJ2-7	TGTGCCAGCAGTGGCGGACAGGGGGCTCCCTACGAGCAGTACTTC	CASSGGQGAPYEQYF
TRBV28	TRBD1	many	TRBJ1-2	TGTGCCAGTAAGACAGGGAACTATGGCTACACCTTC	CASKTGNYGYTF
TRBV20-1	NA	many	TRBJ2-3	TGCAGTGCTAGAGATTCCAGCGGGTCCACAGATACGCAGTATTTT	CSARDSSGSTDTQYF
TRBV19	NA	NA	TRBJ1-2	TGTGCCAGTAGCCCCCTGGTCAGCAACTATGGCTACACCTTC	CASSPLVSNYGYTF
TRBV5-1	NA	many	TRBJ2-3	TGCGCCAGCAGCTCAACCAGGGACAGAGCGGGAGTTATTAGCACAGATACGCAGTATTTT	CASSSTRDRAGVISTDTQYF
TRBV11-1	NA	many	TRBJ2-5	TGTGCCAGCAGCGCAGGGGTACGCGAAAAGACCCAGTACTTC	CASSAGVREKTQYF
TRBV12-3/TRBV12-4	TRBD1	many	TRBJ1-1	TGTGCCAGCAGCGGACAGGGGCTGAACACTGAAGCTTTCTTT	CASSGQGLNTEAFF
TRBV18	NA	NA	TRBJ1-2	TGTGCCAGCTCACCGTCCAGGCCCCCTCACTATGGCTACACCTTC	CASSPSRPPHYGYTF
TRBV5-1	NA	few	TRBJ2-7	TGCGCCAGCAGCTCCCCAGGGACCCAGAGCTCCTACGAGCAGTACTTC	CASSSPGTQSSYEQYF
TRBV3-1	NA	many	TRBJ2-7	TGTGCCAGCAGCTCCAAGGCCGAGCAGTACTTC	CASSSKAEQYF
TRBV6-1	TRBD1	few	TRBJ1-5	TGTGCCAGCAGACCCGGGACAGGGCTTCAGCCCCAGCATTTT	CASRPGTGLQPQHF
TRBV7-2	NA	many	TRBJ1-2	TGTGCCAGCAGCGCTCTTAGTGGGAGTTCCTCCTATGGCTACACCTTC	CASSALSGSSSYGYTF
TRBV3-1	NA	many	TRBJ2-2	TGTGCCAGCAGCCAAGAGCCCGGGAGTTACACCGGGGAGCTGTTTTTT	CASSQEPGSYTGELFF
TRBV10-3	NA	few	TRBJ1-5	TGTGCCATCAGTGACAGGTTTAATCAGCCCCAGCATTTT	CAISDRFNQPQHF
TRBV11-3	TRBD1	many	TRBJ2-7	TGTGCCAGCAGTAGAACGGGCTGGGGGACAGGGGCCTACGAGCAGTACTTC	CASSRTGWGTGAYEQYF
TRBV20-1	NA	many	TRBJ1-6	TGCAGTGCTAGAGTGCTGGGCTCGGGTAATTCACCCCTCCACTTT	CSARVLGSGNSPLHF
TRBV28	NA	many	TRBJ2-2	TGTGCCAGCAGTCCCCCTAGGGTCGGGGAGCTGTTTTTT	CASSPPRVGELFF
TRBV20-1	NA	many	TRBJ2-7	TGCAGTGCTACTAGACAGGTCCACGAGCAGTACTTC	CSATRQVHEQYF
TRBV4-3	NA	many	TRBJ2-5	TGCGCCAGCAGCCAAGGCAGTCGCCAAGAGACCCAGTACTTC	CASSQGSRQETQYF
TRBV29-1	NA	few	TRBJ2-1	TGCAGCGCTGGGGGTTGGGAAGGGGGTGTAGATGAGCAGTTCTTC	CSAGGWEGGVDEQFF
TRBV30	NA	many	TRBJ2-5	TGTGCCTGGACTCCCGGGGCAGAGACCCAGTACTTC	CAWTPGAETQYF